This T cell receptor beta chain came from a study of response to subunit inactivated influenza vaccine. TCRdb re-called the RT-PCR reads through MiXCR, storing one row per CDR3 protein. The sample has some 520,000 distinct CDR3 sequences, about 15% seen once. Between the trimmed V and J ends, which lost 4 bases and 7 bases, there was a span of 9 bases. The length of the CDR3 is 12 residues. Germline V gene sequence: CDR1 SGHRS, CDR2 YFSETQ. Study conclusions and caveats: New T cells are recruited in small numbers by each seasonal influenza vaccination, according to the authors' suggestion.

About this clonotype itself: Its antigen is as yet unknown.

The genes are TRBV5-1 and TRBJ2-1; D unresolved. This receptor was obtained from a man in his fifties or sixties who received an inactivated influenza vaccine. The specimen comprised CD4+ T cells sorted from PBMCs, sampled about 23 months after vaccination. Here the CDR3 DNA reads TGCGCCAGCAGCCAAACAACTAATGAGCAGTTCTTC. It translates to CASSQTTNEQFF.